This note documents a single T cell receptor beta chain sequence. The record originates from a study of blood T cell repertoires in COVID-19. In the authors' workflow: Researchers report that nucleated cell counts were estimated from reference gene primer amplification. Data came from immunoSEQ multiplex PCR; TCRdb stores just in-frame clones and leaves some out. D and trimming were read from the DNA, whereas the V and J calls and clone size are those reported in that table. This repertoire shows 170,000 or so clones, 88% found once; its top ten account for around 9.5%. Trimming cost V 3 bases and J 2 bases; bases outside gene matches: 9. This CDR3 region has 16 residues. CDR1 is LNHDA, CDR2 SQIVND, per germline (reference sequence). Participant reports of clinical history set cohort assignment. For recovered donors of Cohort 3, there were two negative PCRs, clearance, or symptom resolution.

Sequenced sample: PBMCs or T cells enriched from blood (not recorded which). The receptor's source is a woman under 30 who had recovered from COVID-19. V and J are TRBV19 and TRBJ2-7, with 8 bases fitting TRBD2. DNA for the CDR3: TGTGCCAGTAGTATGGCTCTAGCGGGTCGCCCCTACGAGCAGTACTTC. Protein: CASSMALAGRPYEQYF. The full variable domain, rest sourced from reference TRBV19 and TRBJ2-7, is DGGITQSPKYLFRKEGQNVTLSCEQNLNHDAMYWYRQDPGQGLRLIYYSQIVNDFQKGDIAEGYSVSREKKESFPLTVTSAQKNPTAFYLCASSMALAGRPYEQYFGPGTRLTVT.